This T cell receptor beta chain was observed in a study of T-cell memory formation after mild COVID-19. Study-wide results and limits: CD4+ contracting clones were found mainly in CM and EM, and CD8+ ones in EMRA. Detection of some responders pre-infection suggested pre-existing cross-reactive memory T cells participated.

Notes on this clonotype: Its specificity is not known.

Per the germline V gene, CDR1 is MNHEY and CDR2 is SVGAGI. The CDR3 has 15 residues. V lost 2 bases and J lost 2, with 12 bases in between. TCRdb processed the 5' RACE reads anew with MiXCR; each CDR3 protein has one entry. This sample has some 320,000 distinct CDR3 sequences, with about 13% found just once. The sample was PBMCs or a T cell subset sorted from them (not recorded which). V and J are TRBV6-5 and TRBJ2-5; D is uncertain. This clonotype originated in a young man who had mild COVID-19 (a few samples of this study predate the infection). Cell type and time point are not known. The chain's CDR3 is CASSYGPPAQETQYF. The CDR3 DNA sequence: TGTGCCAGCAGTTACGGTCCCCCCGCTCAAGAGACCCAGTACTTC.